Presented here are 32 T cell receptor beta chains from one specimen sequenced in a study of identical twins (dated by TCRdb to about 2016). Library prep was done by 5' RACE. Reads for this sample came from an Illumina HiSeq 2000. TCRdb trimmed public reads at Q25 via fastp, called clones via MiXCR and kept in-frame beta chains. Every CDR3 protein is listed once, alongside the most common genes and DNA of its rows. In all, the sample holds around 1.7 million distinct CDR3 sequences, and less than 40% of those were seen once. Around 0.3% of the sample goes to the ten largest clones. The sequencing input was cord blood. These receptor sequences come from a newborn girl in good health.

With respect to this clonotype: A read error may account for a junction end that differs from germline. J is TRBJ2-3 and V is TRBV19; D uncertain. There are 14 residues in the CDR3. Germline CDR1 and CDR2: LNHDA and SQIVND (reference sequence). The CDR3 loop reads CASSIGDFTDTLYF. DNA for the CDR3: TGTGCCAGTAGTATAGGAGACTTCACAGATACGCTGTATTTT.

CDR3 nucleotides: TGTGCCATCAGTAAGAACAATGAGCAGTTCTTC. Protein: CAISKNNEQFF. The J gene is TRBJ2-1, the V gene TRBV10-3; no clear D gene. V was trimmed by 5 bases and J by 5 bases, leaving 4 bases between them. The CDR3 has 11 amino acids. Germline V gene lookup returns CDR1 ENHRY and CDR2 SYGVKD.

This chain uses TRBV12-3 or TRBV12-4 with TRBJ2-1; D unclear. The CDR3 is 13 residues long. Trimming took 2 bases from V and 7 from J, leaving 9 bases between them. The CDR3 DNA is TGTGCCAGCAGTTTATTGGCGGTAAATGAGCAGTTCTTC. This codes for CASSLLAVNEQFF.

Only a few counts were recorded for this clonotype. This chain joins TRBV2 and TRBJ1-4, with 7 bases identical to TRBD1. Per germline, CDR1 SNHLY and CDR2 FYNNEI. This CDR3 has 15 residues. V dropped 3 bases and J dropped 7; count of bases not matched to a gene: 8. CDR3 region: CASSDSRGVIEKLFF. CDR3 nucleotide sequence: TGTGCCAGCAGTGATTCCAGGGGGGTGATTGAAAAACTGTTTTTT.

The chain uses TRBV29-1 and TRBJ1-2; D is uncertain. The CDR3 has 14 amino acids. V was shortened by 1 base and J by 6 bases, with 15 bases between the two germline ends. CDR1 and CDR2 (germline): SQVTM, ANQGSEA. Here the CDR3 DNA reads TGCAGCGTTGAAGGTTGGGGTGGTGGGCATGGCTACACCTTC. Translated, it gives CSVEGWGGGHGYTF.

Note on this clonotype: With a much larger clone just one base away, this may be a read error. The gene calls are TRBV29-1 and TRBJ1-2; D gene uncertain. The CDR3 is 12 amino acids. Germline loops: CDR1 SQVTM, CDR2 ANQGSEA. Here the CDR3 reads CSVSPTRYSYTF. The DNA for the CDR3 is TGCAGCGTTAGCCCTACCCGCTATAGCTACACCTTC.

The V gene is TRBV6-5, the J gene TRBJ1-4; tentatively, D is TRBD1 (6 bases). The CDR3 loop spans 16 amino acids. Between the trimmed V and J ends, which lost 2 bases and 5 bases, there was a span of 15 bases. Germline V gene sequence: CDR1 MNHEY, CDR2 SVGAGI. CDR3 nucleotides: TGTGCCAGCAGTTACCCTAAACAGGGAACAAATGAAAAACTGTTTTTT. Protein sequence: CASSYPKQGTNEKLFF.

The table lists this clonotype with many counts. This chain connects TRBV25-1 to TRBJ1-5; no reliable D call. The V gene's germline CDR1 is MGHDK and CDR2 SYGVNS. The V gene lost 0 bases and the J gene lost 0 bases, with 0 bases spanning the gap. CDR3 length: 13 amino acids. Here the CDR3 DNA reads TGTGCCAGCAGTGAATATAGCAATCAGCCCCAGCATTTT. It encodes CASSEYSNQPQHF.

Only a few counts were recorded for this clonotype. The chain carries TRBV20-1 and TRBJ2-5; D unresolved. The DNA end favors TRBJ2-7, so the J call may be wrong. This CDR3 contains 11 residues. The germline CDR1 and CDR2 sequences are DFQATT and SNEGSKA (reference sequence). The CDR3, as DNA: TGCAGTGCTAGACCCCCCTACGAGCAGTACTTC. Its protein product is CSARPPYEQYF.

A remark on this clonotype: Mismatch with germline at one junction end may stem from a read error. The chain links TRBV6-6 to TRBJ1-3; D gene uncertain. Germline CDR1 and CDR2: MNHNY and SVGAGI (reference sequence). The CDR3 consists of 15 residues. The DNA for the CDR3 is TGTGCCAGCAGAAAAAGCCAGTTGGATGTAAACACCGTATATTTT. It specifies CASRKSQLDVNTVYF.

CDR3 loop: CATPRRGRSGYTF. The CDR3 region has the DNA TGTGCCACGCCTCGCAGGGGGAGATCTGGCTACACCTTC. The chain links TRBV15 to TRBJ1-2; 7 nucleotides align to TRBD1. Trimming cost V 9 bases and J 7 bases; bases outside gene matches: 11. The CDR3 consists of 13 residues. The germline gives CDR1 LNHNV, CDR2 YYDKDF (reference sequence).

The sample holds a few counts of this clonotype. J is TRBJ2-7 and V is TRBV15; 11 positions match TRBD1. V was clipped by 0 bases and J by 5 bases; unmatched bases: 6. This CDR3 contains 16 residues. The germline gives CDR1 LNHNV, CDR2 YYDKDF (reference sequence). The DNA for the CDR3 is TGTGCCACCAGCAGAGATTGGCCGGGACAGGGGGACGAGCAGTACTTC. Amino acid sequence: CATSRDWPGQGDEQYF.

This clonotype was counted a few times. The rearrangement links TRBV20-1 to TRBJ2-3, with 10 bases aligning to TRBD2. V gave up 3 bases and J gave up 4 bases; unmatched junction bases: 4. The germline gives CDR1 DFQATT, CDR2 SNEGSKA (reference sequence). This CDR3 has 14 residues. CDR3 DNA: TGCAGTGCTAGCCCTAGCGGGAGACCAGATACGCAGTATTTT. It translates to CSASPSGRPDTQYF.

The chain has TRBV19 and TRBJ1-5; 11 nucleotides line up with TRBD1. This CDR3 region has 16 residues. V lost 3 bases, J lost 3 bases, and 4 bases stayed unmatched. The germline V gene encodes CDR1 LNHDA and CDR2 SQIVND (reference sequence). The CDR3 DNA reads TGTGCCAGTAGTATTCGGACAGGGGGCTACAATCAGCCCCAGCATTTT. Amino acid sequence: CASSIRTGGYNQPQHF.

J is TRBJ2-5 and V is TRBV30; possible D gene TRBD1, 6 bases. CDR3 length equals 16 residues. Germline V CDR1 and CDR2: GTSNPN, SVGIG (reference sequence). Between the trimmed V and J ends, which lost 0 bases and 1 base, there was a span of 15 bases. Here the CDR3 DNA reads TGTGCCTGGAGTGTAGAGTACAGGGCCCCCCAAGAGACCCAGTACTTC. It yields the protein CAWSVEYRAPQETQYF.

The rearrangement joins TRBV6-6 to TRBJ2-3, with 14 bases identical to TRBD2. J gave up 9 bases and V 2 bases, and 7 bases lay outside the gene matches. This CDR3 is 16 amino acids long. Germline-derived CDR1 and CDR2 are MNHNY and SVGAGI (reference sequence). In DNA form, the CDR3 reads TGTGCCAGCAGTTACGTGGGGACTAGCGGGAGACAAACGCAGTATTTT. Amino acids: CASSYVGTSGRQTQYF.

This chain joins TRBV11-2 and TRBJ2-5; D is possibly TRBD1 (5 bases). Per germline, CDR1 SGHAT and CDR2 FQNNGV. The V end lost 5 bases, the J end lost 5 bases, and 15 bases lay between the germline ends. This CDR3 has 14 amino acids. The CDR3 sequence is CASSPRQGKETQYF. The CDR3 coding sequence is TGTGCCAGCAGCCCTCGTCAGGGAAAGGAGACCCAGTACTTC.

This sequence joins TRBV6-2 or TRBV6-3 and TRBJ2-1; 8 bases are a match to TRBD2. The V gene's germline CDR1 is MNHEY and CDR2 SVGEGT. V trimming: 6 bases; J trimming: 4 bases; junction bases outside the gene matches: 14. CDR3 length: 17 residues. CDR3 DNA: TGTGCCAGCAGCTCCCGTTTTTGCGGGAGGCTTTACAATGAGCAGTTCTTC. Translating gives CASSSRFCGRLYNEQFF.

This chain connects TRBV5-6 to TRBJ2-7, with 7 nucleotides matching TRBD2. Germline CDR1 and CDR2: SGHDT and YYEEEE. This CDR3 is built from 13 residues. V shed 7 bases, J shed 1 base, and the junction held 5 bases outside the gene matches. The CDR3 DNA is TGTGCCAGCGGCGTTAGCGGGTCCTACGAGCAGTACTTC. Translated: CASGVSGSYEQYF.

The chain joins TRBV6-6 to TRBJ2-7; D is perhaps TRBD2 (6 bases). The CDR3 is 14 amino acids. Germline CDR1 MNHNY, CDR2 SVGAGI (reference sequence). The germline V and J ends were trimmed by 2 bases and 3 bases, with 11 bases remaining between them. CDR3: CASSYGGAGYEQYF. CDR3 nucleotides: TGTGCCAGCAGTTACGGAGGGGCGGGCTACGAGCAGTACTTC.

The DNA for the CDR3 is TGTGCCTGGAGTGATTTGGGGAATCAGCCCCAGCATTTT. Translating gives CAWSDLGNQPQHF. V usage is TRBV30 and J usage is TRBJ1-5; D is undetermined. V gave up 1 base and J gave up 4 bases, with 8 bases separating them. The CDR3 is 13 residues long. Germline V gene data show CDR1 as GTSNPN and CDR2 as SVGIG (reference sequence).

Remarks on this clonotype: One end of the junction varies from germline; a read error may be responsible. The chain has TRBV24-1 and TRBJ2-3, with 7 nucleotides matching TRBD1. The CDR3 is made up of 14 amino acids. Germline CDR1 is KGHDR and CDR2 is SFDVKD. CDR3 sequence reads: CATRGQASTDTQSF. In DNA form, the CDR3 reads TGTGCCACCAGAGGACAGGCTAGCACAGATACGCAGTCTTTT.

The chain combines TRBV19 with TRBJ2-1; 8 nucleotides align to TRBD1. Germline lookup yields CDR1 LNHDA and CDR2 SQIVND (reference sequence). This CDR3 spans 15 amino acids. The junction had 5 bases not matched to a gene; V was cut back by 7 bases and J by 0 bases. CDR3 in amino acids: CASIRDRGSYNEQFF. The CDR3 DNA sequence: TGTGCCAGTATACGTGACAGGGGCTCCTACAATGAGCAGTTCTTC.

This chain connects TRBV27 to TRBJ2-3, with a tentative D call TRBD2 (6 bases). V lost 5 bases, J lost 4 bases, and 16 bases lay in between. Germline V lookup: CDR1 MNHEY, CDR2 SMNVEV (reference sequence). This CDR3 has 15 amino acids. The CDR3 is CASSGWDSAPDTQYF. The CDR3 nucleotides read TGTGCCAGCAGTGGCTGGGACTCGGCCCCAGATACGCAGTATTTT.

V and J are TRBV28 and TRBJ1-5; tentative D call: TRBD1 (6 bases). Germline assignment: CDR1 MDHEN and CDR2 SYDVKM. CDR3 size: 16 residues. Trimming pared 6 bases from V and 2 bases from J, leaving 17 bases between. The CDR3 loop reads CASSRRPGQRNQPQHF. The DNA for the CDR3 is TGTGCCAGCAGCCGACGCCCGGGACAACGCAATCAGCCCCAGCATTTT. Full variable domain (missing parts from reference TRBV28 and TRBJ1-5): DVKVTQSSRYLVKRTGEKVFLECVQDMDHENMFWYRQDPGLGLRLIYFSYDVKMKEKGDIPEGYSVSREKKERFSLILESASTNQTSMYLCASSRRPGQRNQPQHFGDGTRLSIL.

CDR3 nucleotide sequence: TGTGCCAGCAGCGTAGATGGAAAACGAGAGACCCAGTTCTTC. Residues: CASSVDGKRETQFF. The chain joins TRBV9 to TRBJ2-1; D is uncertain. This CDR3 has 14 residues. Germline CDR1 SGDLS, CDR2 YYNGEE. V was trimmed by 0 bases and J by 13 bases, leaving 17 bases between them.

J is TRBJ1-2 and V is TRBV12-3 or TRBV12-4; no clear D. This CDR3 has 14 residues. The ends were cut back, 4 bases at V and 8 bases at J, with 17 bases in the middle. The CDR3 here is CASSSGDPRRGYTF. CDR3 DNA: TGTGCCAGCAGTTCAGGCGATCCCCGGAGGGGCTACACCTTC.

In nucleotides, the CDR3 is TGCAGTGCTAACCTTCGGGGGTGGGAGAATCAGCCCCAGCATTTT. Its translation is CSANLRGWENQPQHF. This chain uses TRBV20-1 with TRBJ1-5, with D possibly TRBD1 on 5 matching bases. Germline assignment: CDR1 DFQATT and CDR2 SNEGSKA (reference sequence). The CDR3 contains 15 residues. Trimming shortened V by 4 bases and J by 4 bases, and 17 bases separated the two germline ends.

The gene calls are TRBV11-2 and TRBJ1-1; tentative D call: TRBD1 (5 bases). The CDR3 runs 11 residues. From germline, CDR1 is SGHAT and CDR2 FQNNGV. V lost 3 bases to trimming and J lost 10 bases, with 9 bases between them. The CDR3 is CASSLDITAFF. CDR3 sequence (DNA): TGTGCCAGCAGCTTGGACATAACAGCTTTCTTT.

Only one count was recorded for this clonotype. This chain uses TRBV6-2 or TRBV6-3 with TRBJ2-3; D is possibly TRBD2 (5 bases). The germline V gene encodes CDR1 MNHEY and CDR2 SVGEGT. Trimming took 0 bases from V and 0 from J, leaving 7 bases between them. The CDR3 is made up of 15 amino acids. Written as DNA, the CDR3 is TGTGCCAGCAGTTACTCTAGCGTTAGCACAGATACGCAGTATTTT. It encodes CASSYSSVSTDTQYF.

This sequence joins TRBV14 and TRBJ2-1; 7 bases are shared with TRBD2. The CDR3 has 16 amino acids. Germline CDR1 and CDR2: SGHDN and FVKESK. V gave up 2 bases and J gave up 6 bases; unmatched junction bases: 10. The chain's CDR3 is CASSQSGGSQLNEQFF. CDR3 sequence (DNA): TGTGCCAGCAGCCAATCGGGCGGGAGCCAACTCAATGAGCAGTTCTTC. Full variable domain (outside the CDR3, taken from reference TRBV14 and TRBJ2-1): EAGVTQFPSHSVIEKGQTVTLRCDPISGHDNLYWYRRVMGKEIKFLLHFVKESKQDESGMPNNRFLAERTGGTYSTLKVQPAELEDSGVYFCASSQSGGSQLNEQFFGPGTRLTVL.

The table lists this clonotype with many counts. This chain's CDR3 is CASSLAKRWTGASTDTQYF. The CDR3 coding sequence is TGCGCCAGCAGCTTGGCCAAGAGGTGGACAGGGGCAAGCACAGATACGCAGTATTTT. This chain joins TRBV5-1 and TRBJ2-3; 9 nucleotides agree with TRBD1. The trim removed 0 bases at V and 0 bases at J, leaving 11 bases unmatched. The CDR3 covers 19 residues. CDR1 and CDR2 from the germline V gene are SGHRS and YFSETQ.